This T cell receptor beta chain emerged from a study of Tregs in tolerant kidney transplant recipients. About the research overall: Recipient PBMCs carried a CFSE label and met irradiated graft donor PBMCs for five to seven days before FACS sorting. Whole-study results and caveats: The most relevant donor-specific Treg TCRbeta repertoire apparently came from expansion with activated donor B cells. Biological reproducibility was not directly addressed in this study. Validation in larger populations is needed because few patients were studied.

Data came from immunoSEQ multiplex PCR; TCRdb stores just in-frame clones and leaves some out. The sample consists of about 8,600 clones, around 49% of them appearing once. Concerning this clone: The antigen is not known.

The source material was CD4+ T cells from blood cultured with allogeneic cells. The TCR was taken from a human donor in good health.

The CDR3 DNA follows: TGTGCCAGCGGACGATACACTGAAGCTTTCTTT. It specifies CASGRYTEAFF. The chain has TRBV6-5 and TRBJ1-1; D is undetermined. V lost 8 bases and J 3 bases, leaving 7 bases between the germline ends. This CDR3 comprises 11 residues. CDR1 and CDR2 (germline): MNHEY, SVGAGI.